One and the same sample provided the 5 T cell receptor beta chains below, sequenced in a study of cytomegalovirus exposure and HLA in healthy donors. This PCR relied on a set of 60 Vbeta primers and 13 Jbeta primers. Only in-frame clones appear in the TCRdb table, and some are missing; sequencing was by immunoSEQ multiplex PCR. The data show approximately 140,000 clones, around 85% seen once. Sequencing used PBMCs. These receptors were taken from a boy younger than 18 in good health and CMV-seronegative.

This chain connects TRBV9 to TRBJ2-1, with D possibly matching TRBD1 (6 bases). The V end was cut by 4 bases, the J end by 6 bases, with 20 bases between. Germline V lookup: CDR1 SGDLS, CDR2 YYNGEE. CDR3 size: 16 residues. CDR3 protein: CASSLQPIQGGNEQFF. The CDR3, as DNA: TGTGCCAGCAGCCTTCAGCCTATTCAAGGGGGCAATGAGCAGTTCTTC. Filled out from reference TRBV9 and TRBJ2-1, the complete variable domain reads DSGVTQTPKHLITATGQRVTLRCSPRSGDLSVYWYQQSLDQGLQFLIQYYNGEERAKGNILERFSAQQFPDLHSELNLSSLELGDSALYFCASSLQPIQGGNEQFFGPGTRLTVL.

The J gene is TRBJ2-1, the V gene TRBV5-6; 7 bases line up with TRBD1. This CDR3 is 13 amino acids long. With 2 bases clipped from V and 9 bases from J, the junction kept 5 bases outside the gene matches. In germline, CDR1 is SGHDT, CDR2 YYEEEE. The CDR3 nucleotides read TGTGCCAGCAGCTTACCGACAGGGCCTGAGCAGTTCTTC. Translated, it gives CASSLPTGPEQFF.

V gene TRBV5-4 combines with J gene TRBJ2-5; 11 positions match TRBD2. CDR3 length: 16 amino acids. Germline CDR1 reads SGHNT; CDR2 reads YYREEE (reference sequence). The V segment lost 0 bases and the J segment 3 bases; nucleotides outside the gene matches: 4. DNA of the CDR3: TGTGCCAGCAGCTTGGAGGGACTAGCGGCTGAAGAGACCCAGTACTTC. It specifies CASSLEGLAAEETQYF.

V usage is TRBV5-6 and J usage is TRBJ1-2, with unresolved D. The CDR3 contains 11 residues. Germline CDR1 reads SGHDT; CDR2 reads YYEEEE. V lost 7 bases, J lost 5 bases, and 9 bases lay in between. The CDR3 loop reads CASAAGYGYTF. DNA for the CDR3: TGTGCCAGCGCGGCCGGGTATGGCTACACCTTC. The variable domain in full, with the rest retrieved from reference TRBV5-6 and TRBJ1-2, is DAGVTQSPTHLIKTRGQQVTLRCSPKSGHDTVSWYQQALGQGPQFIFQYYEEEERQRGNFPDRFSGHQFPNYSSELNVNALLLGDSALYLCASAAGYGYTFGSGTRLTVV.

V gene TRBV6-1 combines with J gene TRBJ1-2; D unclear. Germline CDR1 and CDR2: MNHNS and SASEGT. The V and J ends lost 2 bases and 4 bases respectively, with 5 bases between them. This CDR3 has 12 residues. The CDR3 DNA is TGTGCCAGCAGTGAACAGGTCTATGGCTACACCTTC. As protein: CASSEQVYGYTF.